This paragraph reports one T cell receptor (beta chain). What antigen it recognizes has not been identified. No qualities accompany the bases; no much larger clone lies one base away. The data were taken from a study of OX40 agonist ivuxolimab in advanced cancers. Some background on the complete study: Ivuxolimab was a fully human IgG2 agonistic monoclonal antibody targeting the costimulatory receptor OX40 (CD134). Intravenous ivuxolimab was administered to patients every 2 weeks at six dose levels: 0.01, 0.1, 0.3, 1.5, 3 and 10 mg/kg. Of the roughly 52 patients in dose escalation, around 20 had hepatocellular carcinoma, approximately 15 had melanoma, 9 had renal cell carcinoma and 9 had head and neck cancer. In the dose-escalation cohort, roughly four fifths of patients were male, and the mean age was approximately 55 years, with a range of about 20 to 90. Prior anti-PD-1, anti-PD-L1 or anti-CTLA-4 therapy was permitted, and less than 45% of dose-escalation patients had received checkpoint inhibitors. Three dose-escalation patients achieved partial responses, one with hepatocellular carcinoma and two with cutaneous melanoma. Peripheral TCRbeta sequencing aimed to test whether ivuxolimab altered TCR sequence diversity and caused clonal T-cell expansion. The paper covers the monotherapy dose-escalation part of the phase I ivuxolimab trial, which included N of about 50 patients.

Genomic DNA was isolated from the sorted cells so that the TCRbeta CDR3 region could be sequenced. TCRbeta CDR3 regions were sequenced using the immunoSEQ Assay. TCRdb took over this immuneACCESS table, retaining in-frame rearrangements with V and J assigned. Such tables are incomplete; in checked studies, under half of the missing clones stem from an unresolved V gene, and the remainder is unexplained. The sample yields 45,000 to 60,000 clones; 80% were counted once. Jointly, the top ten make up roughly 4.5% of the sample. Beyond this particular receptor, the publication reports: In the 0.1-3.0 mg/kg groups, partial responders had among the lowest normalized peripheral clonal expansion, particularly in CD8+ T cells. At doses from 0.1 to 3.0 mg/kg, clonal expansion was seen in both CD4+ and CD8+ blood T cells between baseline and week 6. Which antigens the clonally expanded peripheral T cells were specific for was not determined. Low levels of normalized T-cell clonal expansion were also seen in some nonresponding patients. After ivuxolimab, expanded clones were on average more numerous among CD8+ T cells than among CD4+ T cells.

Patients with autoimmune disease history or receiving systemic immunosuppression were excluded from the trial. Peripheral blood for TCR sequencing was collected from all dose cohorts at baseline, on cycle 4 day 1, and on cycle 7 day 1. The samples were drawn from a first-in-human, open-label, multicenter phase I dose-escalation trial of ivuxolimab. The trial enrolled adults with locally advanced or metastatic head and neck squamous cell, hepatocellular, melanoma or renal cell carcinoma. CD4+ and CD8+ T cells were sorted separately from peripheral blood before TCR sequencing. The source is an adult with an advanced solid tumor such as melanoma, head and neck, liver or kidney cancer. Sequencing was performed on CD4+ or CD8+ T cells sorted from blood, taken in a trial of the OX40 agonist ivuxolimab.

The encoded CDR3 is CASSLGSPSGNTIYF. The bases read TGTGCCAGCAGCTTGGGGTCTCCCTCTGGAAACACCATATATTTT. The rearrangement combines TRBV5-4 with TRBJ1-3; no D gene is confidently identified. Trimming takes 0 bases from V and 0 bases from J, and the germline ends sit 7 bases apart. The CDR3 has 15 amino acids, counting the end cysteine and phenylalanine. Only CDR3 DNA remains: 45 bases, in frame from the first base. CDR1 and CDR2 were assigned from the germline V gene (reference sequence) as SGHNT and YYREEE.